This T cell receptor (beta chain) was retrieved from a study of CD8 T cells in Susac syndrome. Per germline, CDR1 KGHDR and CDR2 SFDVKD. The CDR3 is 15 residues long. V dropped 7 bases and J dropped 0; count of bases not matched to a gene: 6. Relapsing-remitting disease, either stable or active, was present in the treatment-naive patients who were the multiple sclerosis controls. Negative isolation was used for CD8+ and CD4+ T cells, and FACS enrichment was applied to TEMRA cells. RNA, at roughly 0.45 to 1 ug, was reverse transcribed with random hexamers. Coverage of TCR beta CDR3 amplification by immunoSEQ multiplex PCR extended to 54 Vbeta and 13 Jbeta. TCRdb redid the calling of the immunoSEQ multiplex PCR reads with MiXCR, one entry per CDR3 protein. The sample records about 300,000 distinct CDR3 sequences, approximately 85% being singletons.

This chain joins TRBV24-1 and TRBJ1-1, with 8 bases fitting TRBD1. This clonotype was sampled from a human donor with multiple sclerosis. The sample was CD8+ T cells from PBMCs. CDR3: CATSWQGALNTEAFF. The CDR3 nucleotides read TGTGCCACCAGCTGGCAGGGGGCCTTGAACACTGAAGCTTTCTTT.